Detailed here is one T cell receptor (beta chain). Antigen: not known. These data are taken from a study of PD-1 blockade in classical Hodgkin lymphoma. About the study: Patients were administered nivolumab (3 mg/kg intravenously) every 2 weeks.

All patients experienced relapse after autologous stem cell transplantation, and brentuximab vedotin exposure was variable. Patients' outcomes at their best amounted to complete response, partial response or progressive disease. Profiled with immunoSEQ multiplex PCR; TCRdb holds only in-frame clones, not every one. The sample records fewer than 80,000 clones, about two thirds being singletons. Study observations and caveats: Baseline diversity was lower in partial responders and progressors than complete responders. Nivolumab initiated under 1 year post-ASCT led to patient exclusion.

Sequencing was performed on peripheral blood mononuclear cells (PBMCs), taken before the second cycle of nivolumab. This TCR was recovered from a human donor with classical Hodgkin lymphoma.

The CDR3 DNA is TGTGCCAGCAGCCCCGATGGGGGCCGAAACACTGAAGCTTTCTTT. The encoded protein is CASSPDGGRNTEAFF. This chain joins TRBV7-8 and TRBJ1-1, with D perhaps TRBD1 (6 bases). The ends were cut back, 5 bases at V and 2 bases at J, with 15 bases in the middle. The CDR3 contains 15 residues. Germline V gene data show CDR1 as SGHVS and CDR2 as FQNEAQ.